This T cell receptor beta chain was recovered during a study of blood T cell repertoires in COVID-19. Cohorts were determined from participant-reported clinical history. CDR1 is GTSNPN, CDR2 SVGIG, per germline (reference sequence). Trimming removed 0 bases at V and 4 bases at J, with 7 bases between. The CDR3 runs to 13 residues. Libraries were prepared by immunoSEQ multiplex PCR; TCRdb keeps only in-frame clonotypes and omits some of them. The sample lists 350,000 or so clones; about 88% were seen once. The sequence was collected from a woman aged 25 to 45 who had recovered from COVID-19. V and J are TRBV30 and TRBJ1-3; D might be TRBD1 (5 bases). Input material: PBMCs or T cells enriched from blood (not recorded which). CDR3 in DNA: TGTGCCTGGAGTGTACAGGTCGGAAACACCATATATTTT. Translating gives CAWSVQVGNTIYF.